The sequence of this T cell receptor beta chain was determined in a study of post-analysis software for immune sequencing data. Germline-derived CDR1 and CDR2 are GTSNPN and SVGIG (reference sequence). The CDR3 has 17 residues. V trimming: 0 bases; J trimming: 5 bases; junction bases outside the gene matches: 11. Unique-molecular-identifier-tagged TCR beta cDNA libraries were used. TCRdb re-called the PCR reads with MiXCR, one entry per CDR3 protein. The sample records approximately 770,000 distinct CDR3 sequences, about 43% being singletons. General observations from the study: About five TRBV segments were more frequent in patients than controls; TRBV5-6, TRBV5-1 and TRBV20-1 belonged to this group.

Concerning this clonotype: The target antigen is unknown.

Input material: blood. The J gene is TRBJ2-3, the V gene TRBV30; TRBD2 matches at 10 bases. This clonotype was obtained from a girl aged 5 to 17 with multiple sclerosis. CDR3 residues: CAWSVTRTSGRRDTQYF. DNA for the CDR3: TGTGCCTGGAGTGTTACCCGGACTAGCGGCCGAAGAGATACGCAGTATTTT.